The table lists the clone carrying this T cell receptor beta chain with many counts. What it recognizes is unknown. The CDR3 has 14 amino acids. CDR1 SNHLY and CDR2 FYNNEI come from the germline V gene. Losses at the gene ends were 10 bases for V and 6 bases for J; bases not matched to a gene: 11. The data are from a study of Graves' ophthalmopathy and Graves' hyperthyroidism. On the study more broadly: Before any treatment, peripheral blood was taken at the initial diagnosis. Study-level results: Ophthalmopathy progression prediction by the model yielded a sensitivity of about 70% and a specificity of around 72%. Separation of ophthalmopathy from stable hyperthyroidism was achieved by a 13-signature model, at 85% to 90% sensitivity and roughly 80% specificity. Blood was where most expanded thyroid clonotypes above 0.001 frequency also turned up.

Amplifying from RNA transcripts, the study obtained TCR beta CDR3 regions. First-round RT-PCR used HTBI primers; second-round multiplex PCR followed. TCRdb independently ran MiXCR on the multiplex PCR reads; one entry per CDR3 protein. This table holds 57,000 or so distinct CDR3 sequences, around 50% found once. This TCR was sampled from an adult woman with Graves' ophthalmopathy. The sequencing sample was made of peripheral blood. V and J are TRBV2 and TRBJ2-2, with 7 bases lining up with TRBD1. The CDR3 loop is CAKRQGTESGELFF. As DNA, the CDR3 is TGTGCCAAACGACAGGGAACGGAATCCGGGGAGCTGTTTTTT. Combining the CDR3 with reference TRBV2 and TRBJ2-2 gives the whole variable domain EPEVTQTPSHQVTQMGQEVILRCVPISNHLYFYWYRQILGQKVEFLVSFYNNEISEKSEIFDDQFSVERPDGSNFTLKIRSTKLEDSAMYFCAKRQGTESGELFFGEGSRLTVL.